Listed below are T cell receptor beta chains from one sample, sequenced in a study of blood T cells in healthy people across ages. TCRdb reanalysed the 5' RACE reads using MiXCR and keeps one entry per CDR3 protein. This repertoire shows over 700,000 distinct CDR3 sequences, 20% to 30% found once; its top ten account for more than 7.5%. The data also belong to a second study, concerning T cells of mothers and their children.

Sequenced material: blood. The source is a boy younger than 18 in good health. Both conserved end residues are part of each CDR3. Each record gives: CDR3 length, J gene, clone size, V gene, D gene, CDR3 protein, CDR3 DNA. A D gene is named only where the DNA matches it firmly. Only part of the rows carry a size: once, few, many, or a class if the clone is expanded.

15 TRBJ1-1 . TRBV3-1 TRBD1 CASSRDSSLNTEAFF TGTGCCAGCAGCCGGGACAGCTCCTTGAACACTGAAGCTTTCTTT
17 TRBJ2-5 . TRBV4-1 TRBD2 CASSHAAASGDQETQYF TGCGCCAGCAGCCACGCAGCGGCTAGCGGGGACCAAGAGACCCAGTACTTC
16 TRBJ2-7 few TRBV10-3 . CAISESFGTESYEQYF TGTGCCATCAGTGAGTCATTTGGGACCGAGTCCTACGAGCAGTACTTC
15 TRBJ2-2 few TRBV28 . CASFQTGRNTGELFF TGTGCCAGTTTTCAGACAGGCCGGAACACCGGGGAGCTGTTTTTT
14 TRBJ2-1 few TRBV12-5 . CASGLGTRGNEQFF TGTGCTAGTGGTTTAGGAACTAGAGGCAATGAGCAGTTCTTC
14 TRBJ2-1 . TRBV7-9 . CASSLGITYNEQFF TGTGCCAGCAGCTTGGGGATTACCTACAATGAGCAGTTCTTC
12 TRBJ2-7 few TRBV6-2/TRBV6-3 . CASSYPGYEQYF TGTGCCAGCAGTTACCCCGGATACGAGCAGTACTTC
16 TRBJ2-5 few TRBV7-2 . CASSSLGEGLQETQYF TGTGCCAGCAGCTCGTTGGGCGAAGGCCTCCAAGAGACCCAGTACTTC
11 TRBJ1-1 . TRBV29-1 . CSVPGSSEAFF TGCAGCGTTCCGGGGAGTTCTGAAGCTTTCTTT
20 TRBJ2-1 . TRBV12-3/TRBV12-4 TRBD2 CASSPRLGLAGGIAYNEQFF TGTGCCAGCAGTCCCCGGTTGGGACTAGCGGGAGGAATAGCATACAATGAGCAGTTCTTC
11 TRBJ2-7 many TRBV12-3/TRBV12-4 . CASSTGYEQYF TGTGCCAGCAGCACAGGGTACGAGCAGTACTTC
16 TRBJ1-4 . TRBV15 TRBD1 CATSRLRTGGFEKLFF TGTGCCACCAGCAGGCTGCGGACAGGGGGATTTGAAAAACTGTTTTTT
12 TRBJ2-1 . TRBV29-1 . CSGEDRGNEQFF TGCAGCGGGGAGGACAGAGGTAATGAGCAGTTCTTC
18 TRBJ2-3 few TRBV14 TRBD2 CASSQTIRLAGGLHTQYF TGTGCCAGCAGCCAGACGATCCGACTAGCGGGGGGCCTACATACGCAGTATTTT
12 TRBJ2-1 few TRBV20-1 TRBD2 CSAPAGDNEQFF TGCAGTGCCCCAGCGGGGGACAATGAGCAGTTCTTC
11 TRBJ2-5 few TRBV6-1 . CASSEIETQYF TGTGCCAGCAGTGAAATAGAGACCCAGTACTTC
15 TRBJ2-5 . TRBV5-1 . CASSLSGVDQETQYF TGCGCCAGCAGCTTGTCAGGGGTGGATCAAGAGACCCAGTACTTC
16 TRBJ2-5 . TRBV20-1 . CSARDWATEYQETQYF TGCAGTGCTAGAGATTGGGCAACAGAGTACCAAGAGACCCAGTACTTC
17 TRBJ2-2 . TRBV4-3 TRBD1 CASSQEGTGAHTGELFF TGCGCCAGCAGCCAAGAAGGGACAGGGGCCCACACCGGGGAGCTGTTTTTT